This entry is about one T cell receptor beta chain. Its antigen is not known. The sample originates from a study of T cell responses to AZD1222 COVID-19 vaccine. General study results and limits: Donors, mostly white British, included more females; clonal diversity was possibly underestimated.

Here immunoSEQ multiplex PCR was the method, and the copy in TCRdb shows in-frame clones only, minus some. The sample consists of some 120,000 clones, roughly 87% of them appearing once. The CDR3 is 12 amino acids. The V gene's germline CDR1 is MNHEY and CDR2 SVGEGT. V dropped 6 bases and J dropped 12 bases, with 15 bases sitting between them. This sample comprised peripheral blood, obtained on day 0 of AZD1222 vaccination. V is TRBV6-2 or TRBV6-3 and J is TRBJ1-5, with D hard to call. The clonotype comes from an adult in good health. CDR3 sequence (DNA): TGTGCCAGCAGCCAAGGTGGAGGGCTCCAGCATTTT. Protein sequence: CASSQGGGLQHF.